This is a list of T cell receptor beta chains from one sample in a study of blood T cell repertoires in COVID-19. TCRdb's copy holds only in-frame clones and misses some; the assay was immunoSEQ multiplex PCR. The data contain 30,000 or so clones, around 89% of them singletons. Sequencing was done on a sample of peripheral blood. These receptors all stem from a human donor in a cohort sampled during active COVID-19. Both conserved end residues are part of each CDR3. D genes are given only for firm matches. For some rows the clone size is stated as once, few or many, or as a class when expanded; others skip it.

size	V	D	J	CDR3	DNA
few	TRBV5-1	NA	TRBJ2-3	CASSLERSATDTQYF	TGCGCCAGCAGCTTGGAAAGGAGCGCCACAGATACGCAGTATTTT
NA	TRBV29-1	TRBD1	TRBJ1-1	CSSRGTVNTEAFF	TGCAGCTCGAGGGGGACAGTGAACACTGAAGCTTTCTTT
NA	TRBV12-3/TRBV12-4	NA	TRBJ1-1	CASSLRVNTEAFF	TGTGCCAGCAGCCTGAGGGTGAACACTGAAGCTTTCTTT
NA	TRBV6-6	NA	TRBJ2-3	CASSYGRRASTDTQYF	TGTGCCAGCAGTTACGGTCGGCGGGCCAGCACAGATACGCAGTATTTT
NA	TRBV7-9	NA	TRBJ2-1	CASSLGGSSSYNEQFF	TGTGCCAGCAGCTTAGGAGGTTCCAGCTCCTACAATGAGCAGTTCTTC
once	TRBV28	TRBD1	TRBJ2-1	CASSLQTGGVRFF	TGTGCCAGCAGTTTACAGACAGGGGGCGTTCGGTTCTTC
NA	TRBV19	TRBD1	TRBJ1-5	CASSIPGQGFQPQHF	TGTGCCAGTAGTATTCCGGGACAGGGGTTTCAGCCCCAGCATTTT
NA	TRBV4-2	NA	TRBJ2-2	CASSQDLQGAGELFF	TGTGCCAGCAGCCAAGACCTACAGGGCGCCGGGGAGCTGTTTTTT
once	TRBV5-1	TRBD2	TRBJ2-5	CASSPSGRETQYF	TGCGCCAGCAGCCCTAGCGGGCGGGAGACCCAGTACTTC
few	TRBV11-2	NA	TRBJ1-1	CASSFQGNTEAFF	TGTGCCAGCAGCTTCCAGGGGAACACTGAAGCTTTCTTT
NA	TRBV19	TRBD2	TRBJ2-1	CASTLQASGGSYNEQFF	TGTGCCAGTACCCTCCAAGCTAGCGGGGGGTCCTACAATGAGCAGTTCTTC
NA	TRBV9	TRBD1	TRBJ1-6	CASSIGWGTGSSPLHF	TGTGCCAGCAGCATAGGGTGGGGGACAGGGAGTTCACCCCTCCACTTT
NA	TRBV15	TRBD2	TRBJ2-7	CATSIRLAGVWEQYF	TGTGCCACCAGCATCCGACTAGCGGGGGTTTGGGAGCAGTACTTC
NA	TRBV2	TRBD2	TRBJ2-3	CASSPTLAGGKDTQYF	TGTGCCAGCAGTCCTACGCTAGCGGGGGGTAAAGATACGCAGTATTTT
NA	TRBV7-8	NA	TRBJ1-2	CASSHPGNSYGYTF	TGTGCCAGCAGCCACCCGGGGAATTCCTATGGCTACACCTTC
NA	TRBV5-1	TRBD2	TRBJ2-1	CASSARPGTSGGTFYNEQFF	TGCGCCAGCAGCGCTCGACCTGGGACTAGCGGGGGGACTTTCTACAATGAGCAGTTCTTC
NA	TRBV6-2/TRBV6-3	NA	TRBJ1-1	CASSLKGWTEAFF	TGTGCCAGCAGTTTAAAGGGGTGGACTGAAGCTTTCTTT
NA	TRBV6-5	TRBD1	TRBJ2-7	CASSYSGTGVHEQYF	TGTGCCAGCAGTTACTCAGGGACAGGGGTCCACGAGCAGTACTTC
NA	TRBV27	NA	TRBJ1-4	CASSFSQLNEKLFF	TGTGCCAGCAGTTTTTCACAGCTTAATGAAAAACTGTTTTTT
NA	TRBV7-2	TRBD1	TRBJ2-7	CASSLAGQGSYEQYF	TGTGCCAGCAGCTTAGCGGGACAGGGTTCCTACGAGCAGTACTTC